The 24 T cell receptor beta chains in this list originate from one sample, sequenced in a study of T cells in Graves' hyperthyroidism and ophthalmopathy. Amplified TCR beta CDR3 regions derived from RNA transcripts. The TCR CDR3 was amplified in a first-round RT-PCR using the HTBI primer set. One entry per CDR3 protein results from TCRdb running MiXCR on the multiplex PCR reads. The sample yields roughly 300,000 distinct CDR3 sequences, roughly 18% seen once. Source material: blood. The origin of the receptors is a woman aged 50 to 60 with Graves' hyperthyroidism.

This clonotype was recorded at least ten times. V usage is TRBV18 and J usage is TRBJ2-1, with 11 bases aligning to TRBD2. The germline V gene encodes CDR1 KGHSH and CDR2 LQKENI. This CDR3 is built from 15 residues. Germline trimming cut 3 bases from V and 6 bases from J; bases unmatched to any gene: 4. The CDR3 bases are TGTGCCAGCTCACCTAGCGGGAGGGCCGGCAATGAGCAGTTCTTC. The encoded protein is CASSPSGRAGNEQFF.

V and J are TRBV5-1 and TRBJ2-3, with D hard to call. The V gene's germline CDR1 is SGHRS and CDR2 YFSETQ. The CDR3 runs 14 residues. V was clipped by 0 bases and J by 2 bases, with 7 bases between them. CDR3 nucleotide sequence: TGCGCCAGCAGCTTGGAACAAATCACAGATACGCAGTATTTT. Protein: CASSLEQITDTQYF.

This clonotype has a single count. The chain combines TRBV11-2 with TRBJ2-7, with D hard to call. This CDR3 is 14 amino acids long. Germline loops: CDR1 SGHAT, CDR2 FQNNGV. Trimming shortened V by 3 bases and J by 2 bases, and 11 bases separated the two germline ends. As DNA, the CDR3 is TGTGCCAGCAGCTTGAACATTGGAGCCTACGAGCAGTACTTC. It translates to CASSLNIGAYEQYF.

This clonotype was picked up a small number of times. The junction does not match germline at one end; this may be a read error. This chain uses TRBV19 with TRBJ1-1; D is undetermined. CDR3 length: 13 residues. Germline V gene lookup returns CDR1 LNHDA and CDR2 SQIVND (reference sequence). The chain's CDR3 is CASKKGLNTEAFF. For the CDR3, the DNA is TGTGCTAGTAAAAAAGGTTTGAACACTGAAGCTTTCTTT.

This clonotype was recorded many times. This sequence joins TRBV7-9 and TRBJ1-1; no firm D call. This CDR3 has 11 amino acids. With 10 bases removed from V and 0 bases from J, the gap between germline ends came to 6 bases. The V gene's germline CDR1 is SEHNR and CDR2 FQNEAQ (reference sequence). The CDR3 bases are TGTGCCACCAGGTTGAACACTGAAGCTTTCTTT. Its translation: CATRLNTEAFF. Complete variable domain (other parts from reference TRBV7-9 and TRBJ1-1): DTGVSQNPRHKITKRGQNVTFRCDPISEHNRLYWYRQTLGQGPEFLTYFQNEAQLEKSRLLSDRFSAERPKGSFSTLEIQRTEQGDSAMYLCATRLNTEAFFGQGTRLTVV.

This clonotype appeared many times. The V gene is TRBV18, the J gene TRBJ2-7, with TRBD2 identical over 7 bases. The V gene's germline CDR1 is KGHSH and CDR2 LQKENI. The CDR3 extends over 12 amino acids. The V segment lost 5 bases and the J segment 5 bases; nucleotides outside the gene matches: 3. CDR3 sequence reads: CASSGGRDEQYF. In DNA, the CDR3 is TGTGCCAGCTCAGGCGGGAGAGACGAGCAGTACTTC.

The chain couples TRBV5-1 to TRBJ2-5; the match to TRBD2 covers 14 bases. V lost 4 bases to trimming and J lost 5 bases; unmatched junction nucleotides: 4. This CDR3 is 15 amino acids long. Germline CDR1 reads SGHRS; CDR2 reads YFSETQ. The CDR3 bases are TGCGCCAGCAGCCCGACTAGCGGGGGGGCGGAGACCCAGTACTTC. Amino acids: CASSPTSGGAETQYF.

The DNA of the CDR3 is TGTGCCAGTAGTATCGCGACAAGGCAAACAGATACGCAGTATTTT. Translation gives CASSIATRQTDTQYF. The V call is TRBV19, the J call TRBJ2-3; no firm D call. Germline V CDR1 and CDR2: LNHDA, SQIVND (reference sequence). This CDR3 has 15 amino acids. V lost 3 bases, J lost 3 bases, and 13 bases lay in between. Based on the CDR3 plus reference TRBV19 and TRBJ2-3, the full variable domain is DGGITQSPKYLFRKEGQNVTLSCEQNLNHDAMYWYRQDPGQGLRLIYYSQIVNDFQKGDIAEGYSVSREKKESFPLTVTSAQKNPTAFYLCASSIATRQTDTQYFGPGTRLTVL.

This clonotype was found many times. The chain links TRBV5-1 to TRBJ1-1; D is unclear. Trimming cost V 4 bases and J 4 bases, with 14 bases left between them. The CDR3 is 14 amino acids. Germline V gene sequence: CDR1 SGHRS, CDR2 YFSETQ. In DNA form, the CDR3 reads TGCGCCAGCAGCATGCCGGGGTCACCCACTGAAGCTTTCTTT. Protein product: CASSMPGSPTEAFF.

The chain combines TRBV6-1 with TRBJ2-6, with no clear D. Germline V gene data show CDR1 as MNHNS and CDR2 as SASEGT. This CDR3 spans 13 amino acids. Trimming removed 8 bases from V and 2 bases from J, with 7 bases in between. In DNA, the CDR3 is TGTGCCAGCCAACAACCTGGGGCCAACGTCCTGACTTTC. It codes for CASQQPGANVLTF.

This clonotype was detected ten times or more. V usage is TRBV13 and J usage is TRBJ1-2; 9 bases are shared with TRBD1. Per the germline V gene, CDR1 is PRHDT and CDR2 is FYEKMQ (reference sequence). There are 15 residues in the CDR3. V shed 5 bases and J 3 bases; nucleotides not matched to a gene: 7. DNA of the CDR3: TGTGCCAGCAGCGGACAGGGGACCGCCTACTATGGCTACACCTTC. It yields the protein CASSGQGTAYYGYTF.

As regards this clonotype: A junction end diverges from the germline sequence, so it may reflect a read error. The chain has TRBV7-2 and TRBJ2-7, with D maybe TRBD2 (5 bases). Per the germline V gene, CDR1 is SGHTA and CDR2 is FQGNSA. The CDR3 consists of 17 residues. The CDR3 DNA sequence: TGTGCCAGCAGCTTAGGTATCGGCACTAGTCTTTCCTACGAGCAGTGCTTC. The encoded protein is CASSLGIGTSLSYEQCF.

The rearrangement joins TRBV6-1 to TRBJ2-7; 10 nucleotides align to TRBD2. V was clipped by 7 bases and J by 7 bases; unmatched bases: 13. Germline loops: CDR1 MNHNS, CDR2 SASEGT. This CDR3 has 15 residues. The CDR3 loop is CASIPTTSGLLEQYF. The CDR3 region has the DNA TGTGCCAGCATCCCCACGACTAGCGGGCTGTTGGAGCAGTACTTC.

This clonotype was recorded at least ten times. This sequence joins TRBV5-1 and TRBJ2-3, with D unclear. The germline V gene encodes CDR1 SGHRS and CDR2 YFSETQ. The CDR3 is 12 residues long. V lost 4 bases and J 2 bases, leaving 5 bases between the germline ends. The CDR3 is CASSTHTDTQYF. DNA for the CDR3: TGCGCCAGCAGCACCCACACAGATACGCAGTATTTT.

The CDR3: CASRHSDPGETQYF. For the CDR3, the DNA is TGCGCCAGCAGGCATAGCGACCCGGGGGAGACCCAGTACTTC. The rearrangement uses TRBV10-2 and TRBJ2-5; D possibly corresponds to TRBD2 (5 bases). Germline V gene data show CDR1 as WSHSY and CDR2 as SAAADI. The V end was cut by 6 bases, the J end by 5 bases, with 16 bases between. CDR3 length equals 14 residues.

This clonotype occurred many times. This chain links TRBV2 with TRBJ2-7; 7 bases are a match to TRBD2. The CDR3 length is 14 residues. Germline V CDR1 and CDR2: SNHLY, FYNNEI. The V segment lost 8 bases and the J segment 0 bases; nucleotides outside the gene matches: 7. CDR3 nucleotide sequence: TGTGCCAGCTCCATCGGGGGGAGCTCCTACGAGCAGTACTTC. Its protein product is CASSIGGSSYEQYF.

This clonotype has at least ten counts. The chain combines TRBV11-2 with TRBJ1-2, with a tentative D call TRBD1 (6 bases). This CDR3 spans 16 amino acids. Between the trimmed V and J ends, which lost 3 bases and 6 bases, there was a span of 20 bases. Germline CDR1 and CDR2: SGHAT and FQNNGV. CDR3 protein: CASSLLQGQNVDGYTF. DNA of the CDR3: TGTGCCAGCAGCTTGTTACAGGGTCAGAATGTCGATGGCTACACCTTC.

The table lists this clonotype with many counts. The V call is TRBV18, the J call TRBJ2-1; TRBD2 matches at 10 bases. Germline V gene data show CDR1 as KGHSH and CDR2 as LQKENI. V lost 3 bases and J lost 9; bases outside the gene matches: 11. The CDR3 spans 16 residues. The CDR3 sequence is CASSPASGSPLGEQFF. As DNA, the CDR3 is TGTGCCAGCTCACCGGCTAGCGGGAGTCCACTTGGTGAGCAGTTCTTC.

The CDR3 nucleotides read TGTGCCAGCAGCCCCACTACTAGGGATACGCAGTATTTT. Translation gives CASSPTTRDTQYF. This rearrangement joins TRBV7-8 to TRBJ2-3, with a tentative D call TRBD2 (5 bases). The V gene's germline CDR1 is SGHVS and CDR2 FQNEAQ. The CDR3 totals 13 residues. The V end lost 5 bases, the J end lost 6 bases, and 12 bases lay between the germline ends.

In this sample, this clonotype turned up a few times. The chain has TRBV5-6 and TRBJ2-7; 8 bases are a match to TRBD2. Trimming cost V 0 bases and J 6 bases; bases outside gene matches: 2. This CDR3 region has 13 residues. Germline lookup yields CDR1 SGHDT and CDR2 YYEEEE. CDR3 bases: TGTGCCAGCAGCTTGGTTAGCGGGGTCGAGCAGTACGTC. Its protein product is CASSLVSGVEQYV.

The genes are TRBV27 and TRBJ2-2, with 7 bases aligning to TRBD2. The V gene's germline CDR1 is MNHEY and CDR2 SMNVEV (reference sequence). The CDR3 extends over 17 amino acids. Trimming at V came to 1 base and at J to 0 bases, leaving 5 bases not matched to a gene. The CDR3 DNA reads as TGTGCCAGCAGTTTATGGTCGGGAGGTCCGAACACCGGGGAGCTGTTTTTT. Translation gives CASSLWSGGPNTGELFF.

This clonotype turned up a few times. This chain links TRBV11-2 with TRBJ2-3; 8 bases are shared with TRBD2. Germline CDR1 reads SGHAT; CDR2 reads FQNNGV. The CDR3 spans 16 residues. Trimming cost V 7 bases and J 0 bases; bases outside gene matches: 9. CDR3 nucleotide sequence: TGTGCCAGCAAATCCGGGGGGGTGGGCAGCACAGATACGCAGTATTTT. It is translated as CASKSGGVGSTDTQYF. The complete variable domain, with remaining parts taken from reference TRBV11-2 and TRBJ2-3, reads EAGVAQSPRYKIIEKRQSVAFWCNPISGHATLYWYQQILGQGPKLLIQFQNNGVVDDSQLPKDRFSAERLKGVDSTLKIQPAKLEDSAVYLCASKSGGVGSTDTQYFGPGTRLTVL.

As regards this clonotype: Possible read error: a much larger clone is one base away. The genes are TRBV30 and TRBJ2-7; a weak D match, TRBD1 (7 bases). This CDR3 comprises 13 residues. V gave up 0 bases and J gave up 7 bases, with 13 bases separating them. CDR1 is GTSNPN and CDR2 is SVGIG in the germline V gene (reference sequence). Written as DNA, the CDR3 is TGTGCCTGGAGTGTCCAGGGGGGCAATGAGCAGTACTTC. Protein product: CAWSVQGGNEQYF.

This clonotype was counted only a few times. V and J are TRBV10-1 and TRBJ1-1; D possibly corresponds to TRBD1 (6 bases). The length of the CDR3 is 15 residues. From germline, CDR1 is WNHNN and CDR2 SYGVQD (reference sequence). Trimming shortened V by 2 bases and J by 1 base, and 11 bases separated the two germline ends. The CDR3 bases are TGCGCCAGCAGTGAGACAGGGCGGGGGAACACTGAAGCTTTCTTT. The encoded protein is CASSETGRGNTEAFF.